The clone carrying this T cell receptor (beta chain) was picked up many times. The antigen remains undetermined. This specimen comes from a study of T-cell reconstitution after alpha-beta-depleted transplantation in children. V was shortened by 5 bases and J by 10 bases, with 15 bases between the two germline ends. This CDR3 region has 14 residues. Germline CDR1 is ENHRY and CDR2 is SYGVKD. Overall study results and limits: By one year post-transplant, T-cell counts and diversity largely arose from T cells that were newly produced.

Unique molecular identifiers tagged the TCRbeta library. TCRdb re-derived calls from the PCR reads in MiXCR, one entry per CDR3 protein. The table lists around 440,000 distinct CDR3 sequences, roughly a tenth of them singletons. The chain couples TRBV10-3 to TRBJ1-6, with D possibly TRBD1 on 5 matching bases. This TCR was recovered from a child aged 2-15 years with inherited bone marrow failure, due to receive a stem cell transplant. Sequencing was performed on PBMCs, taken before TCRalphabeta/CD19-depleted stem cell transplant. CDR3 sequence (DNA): TGTGCCATCAGTCCGGGACCGGGCGGGTCACCCCTCCACTTT. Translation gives CAISPGPGGSPLHF.